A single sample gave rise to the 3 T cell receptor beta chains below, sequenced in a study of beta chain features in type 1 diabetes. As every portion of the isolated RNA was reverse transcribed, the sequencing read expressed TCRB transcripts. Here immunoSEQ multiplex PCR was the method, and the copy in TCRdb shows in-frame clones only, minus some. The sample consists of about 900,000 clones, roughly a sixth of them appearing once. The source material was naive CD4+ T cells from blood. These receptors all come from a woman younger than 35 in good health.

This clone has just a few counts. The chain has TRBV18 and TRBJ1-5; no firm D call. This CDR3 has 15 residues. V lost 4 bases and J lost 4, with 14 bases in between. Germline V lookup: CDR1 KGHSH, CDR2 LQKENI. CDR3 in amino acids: CASSLNGVENQPQHF. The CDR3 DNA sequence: TGTGCCAGCTCACTAAATGGGGTGGAGAATCAGCCCCAGCATTTT.

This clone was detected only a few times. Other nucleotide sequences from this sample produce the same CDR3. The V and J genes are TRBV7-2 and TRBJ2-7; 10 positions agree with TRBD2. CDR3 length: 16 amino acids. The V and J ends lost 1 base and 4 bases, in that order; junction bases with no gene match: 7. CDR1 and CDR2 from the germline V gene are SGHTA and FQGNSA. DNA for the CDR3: TGTGCCAGCAGCTTAGTTGCTAGCGGGAGTTCGTACGAGCAGTACTTC. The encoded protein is CASSLVASGSSYEQYF. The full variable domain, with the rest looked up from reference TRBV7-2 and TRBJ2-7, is GAGVSQSPSNKVTEKGKDVELRCDPISGHTALYWYRQSLGQGLEFLIYFQGNSAPDKSGLPSDRFSAERTGGSVSTLTIQRTQQEDSAVYLCASSLVASGSSYEQYFGPGTRLTVT.

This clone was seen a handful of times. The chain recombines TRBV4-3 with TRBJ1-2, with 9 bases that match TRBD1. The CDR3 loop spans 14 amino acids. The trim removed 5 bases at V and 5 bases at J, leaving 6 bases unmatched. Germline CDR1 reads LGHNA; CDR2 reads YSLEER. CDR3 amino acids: CASSSDRGRYGYTF. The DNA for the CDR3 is TGCGCCAGCAGCAGCGACAGGGGGAGATATGGCTACACCTTC.